This TCR beta chain derives from a study of blood T cell repertoires in COVID-19. Study in general: Samples representing acute and convalescent COVID-19 were sourced from the United States, Italy and Spain. The analysed material was cDNA or gDNA that came from T cells, B-cell-depleted T cells, or PBMCs.

In germline, CDR1 is SNHLY, CDR2 FYNNEI. Trimming removed 4 bases from V and 0 bases from J, with 6 bases in between. This CDR3 region has 13 residues. Per the authors' pipeline: Counts of nucleated cells, estimated from reference gene primer amplification, were obtained. Measured with immunoSEQ multiplex PCR; TCRdb has only the in-frame clones, and not every one. V and J calls and clone size are those listed in that table; D and trimming were worked out from the DNA. The table includes some 240,000 clones, about four fifths detected once. Sequencing used peripheral blood. This TCR derives from a woman between 40 and 55 years old who had recovered from COVID-19. The chain is built from TRBV2 and TRBJ2-5; D unresolved. The CDR3 sequence: CASSVEYQETQYF. The CDR3 DNA follows: TGTGCCAGCAGTGTTGAGTACCAAGAGACCCAGTACTTC.